This T cell receptor beta chain emerged from a study of T cells after yellow fever vaccination. Findings and limits, study-wide: On re-exposure, the response was weaker but peaked faster, at day 5 versus 15. Subsequent booster samples again held most clones from primary vaccination (96% CD4, about 90% CD8). The appearance of a small share of clonotypes in both CD4 and CD8 compartments was observed.

This clonotype was detected only a few times. The antigen is not known. Germline CDR1 MNHEY, CDR2 SVGAGI. The V gene end was trimmed by 5 bases and the J gene end by 7 bases; junction bases not matched to a gene: 12. CDR3 length: 15 residues. A 5'RACE template-switching step, the method used to make TCR cDNA, added a universal primer site and UMIs. TCRdb fed the 5' RACE reads into MiXCR, producing one record per CDR3 protein. Of some 320,000 distinct CDR3 sequences detected, roughly 3.9% appear once; the ten largest clones hold around 24%. This specimen was PBMCs, taken 5 days after the yellow fever booster vaccination. This TCR came from a man younger than 30 who received the YFV17D yellow fever vaccine. The rearrangement joins TRBV6-5 to TRBJ1-1, with 8 bases that match TRBD1. CDR3 sequence (DNA): TGTGCCAGCAGTCTTGTGTTCAGGGGGCCTCGTGAAGCTTTCTTT. As protein: CASSLVFRGPREAFF.